The 23 T cell receptor beta chains given below trace back to one sample, sequenced in a study of post-analysis software for immune sequencing data. Study-wide results and limits: TRBV5-6, TRBV5-1 and TRBV20-1 were among a handful of TRBV segments more frequent in patients than controls.

These receptors have no known antigen. cDNA libraries of TCR beta carried unique molecular identifiers. TCRdb re-derived calls from the PCR reads in MiXCR, one entry per CDR3 protein. The sample has some 450,000 distinct CDR3 sequences, roughly 45% seen once; the top ten hold about 12%. The sample comprised blood. These receptors came from a girl aged 5-17 years with multiple sclerosis.

The sample holds a few counts of this clonotype. The V call is TRBV7-9, the J call TRBJ2-1; perhaps TRBD2 as D (6 bases). V was cut by 5 bases and J by 4 bases, with 18 bases left in between. The CDR3 runs 16 residues. CDR1 and CDR2 from the germline V gene are SEHNR and FQNEAQ (reference sequence). CDR3 protein: CASSPPAGPSYNEQFF. The CDR3 DNA follows: TGTGCCAGCAGCCCCCCTGCGGGGCCCTCTTACAATGAGCAGTTCTTC. Full variable domain (rest looked up from reference TRBV7-9 and TRBJ2-1): DTGVSQNPRHKITKRGQNVTFRCDPISEHNRLYWYRQTLGQGPEFLTYFQNEAQLEKSRLLSDRFSAERPKGSFSTLEIQRTEQGDSAMYLCASSPPAGPSYNEQFFGPGTRLTVL.

The chain links TRBV12-3 or TRBV12-4 to TRBJ1-1; D may be TRBD1 (5 bases). The CDR3 spans 14 residues. Trimming cost V 3 bases and J 5 bases, with 13 bases left between them. CDR3 bases: TGTGCCAGCAGTTTGCGTGCAGGGCGGACTGAAGCTTTCTTT. It encodes CASSLRAGRTEAFF.

The table lists this clonotype with a few counts. This chain links TRBV29-1 with TRBJ2-5, with D maybe TRBD2 (6 bases). Germline values: CDR1 SQVTM, CDR2 ANQGSEA. V was cut by 6 bases and J by 3 bases, with 14 bases left in between. The CDR3 covers 13 residues. DNA of the CDR3: TGCAGCGTCCAAGGAGGGACCAAAGAGACCCAGTACTTC. Protein: CSVQGGTKETQYF.

A few counts support this clonotype. V and J are TRBV5-1 and TRBJ1-2, with 7 bases fitting TRBD1. Germline CDR1 is SGHRS and CDR2 is YFSETQ. V shed 7 bases and J 4 bases; nucleotides not matched to a gene: 16. The CDR3 is made up of 16 amino acids. The CDR3 is CASSIEGAWSAYGYTF. Here the CDR3 DNA reads TGCGCCAGCTCAATTGAGGGGGCATGGTCGGCCTATGGCTACACCTTC.

The chain uses TRBV5-1 and TRBJ1-1; TRBD1 aligns across 11 bases. Germline CDR1 reads SGHRS; CDR2 reads YFSETQ. The J segment lost 5 bases and the V segment lost 1 base, leaving 7 bases of the junction unmatched. The CDR3 runs 16 residues. The CDR3 loop is CASSLMSGTGGTEAFF. Written as DNA, the CDR3 is TGCGCCAGCAGCTTGATGTCCGGGACAGGGGGGACTGAAGCTTTCTTT.

Comment on this clonotype: Since no conserved phenylalanine or tryptophan closes the CDR3, a read error is the likely cause. The CDR3 sequence is CASSLTQGTEAFL. In DNA form, the CDR3 reads TGTGCCAGCAGCCTTACCCAGGGTACTGAAGCTTTCTTG. V gene TRBV7-9 combines with J gene TRBJ1-1; a possible D gene is TRBD1 (5 bases). V was cut by 5 bases and J by 5 bases, with 12 bases left in between. This CDR3 comprises 13 residues. From germline, CDR1 is SEHNR and CDR2 FQNEAQ (reference sequence).

The chain couples TRBV20-1 to TRBJ2-2, with TRBD2 identical over 12 bases. Unmatched junction bases numbered 5, after V lost 3 bases and J lost 6 bases. Germline V gives CDR1 DFQATT, CDR2 SNEGSKA (reference sequence). The CDR3 sequence is 15 residues long. CDR3 sequence (DNA): TGCAGTGCTAGGCTAGCGGGAGGGGTAGCCGGGGAGCTGTTTTTT. This encodes CSARLAGGVAGELFF.

J is TRBJ2-1 and V is TRBV5-1; D is unresolved. The V and J ends lost 2 bases and 4 bases respectively, with 7 bases between them. The CDR3 spans 13 residues. The germline V gene encodes CDR1 SGHRS and CDR2 YFSETQ. DNA of the CDR3: TGCGCCAGCAGCTTTCAGCAGTACAATGAGCAGTTCTTC. Residues: CASSFQQYNEQFF.

The chain uses TRBV2 and TRBJ1-5; TRBD1 agrees at 8 bases. V lost 6 bases and J lost 4; bases outside the gene matches: 5. The CDR3 has 14 amino acids. In germline, CDR1 is SNHLY, CDR2 FYNNEI. The CDR3 here is CASSPGQVNQPQHF. The CDR3 DNA is TGTGCCAGCAGCCCGGGACAGGTGAATCAGCCCCAGCATTTT.

The chain couples TRBV11-2 to TRBJ1-4; D is ambiguous. Germline V gene sequence: CDR1 SGHAT, CDR2 FQNNGV. Trimming removed 6 bases at V and 6 bases at J, with 11 bases between. The CDR3 length is 13 residues. The CDR3 nucleotides are TGTGCCAGCAGTCCCGGGGAATATGAAAAACTGTTTTTT. It is translated as CASSPGEYEKLFF.

The chain uses TRBV4-1 and TRBJ1-2; 8 bases match TRBD1. The trim removed 1 base at V and 6 bases at J, leaving 7 bases unmatched. The germline gives CDR1 MGHRA, CDR2 YSYEKL. CDR3 length equals 15 residues. The CDR3 reads CASSQAAGGRNGYTF. As DNA, the CDR3 is TGCGCCAGCAGCCAAGCGGCAGGGGGCCGAAATGGCTACACCTTC.

This clonotype was detected many times. This sequence joins TRBV7-9 and TRBJ2-1; tentatively, D is TRBD2 (5 bases). The germline V gene has CDR1 SEHNR and CDR2 FQNEAQ (reference sequence). The CDR3 is 14 residues long. V lost 1 base and J 3 bases, leaving 7 bases between the germline ends. CDR3 DNA sequence: TGTGCCAGCAGCTTAGTTCGGGGCTACAATGAGCAGTTCTTC. Translation: CASSLVRGYNEQFF.

This clonotype turned up a few times. The V call is TRBV24-1, the J call TRBJ2-1; possible D gene TRBD2, 6 bases. Trimming removed 1 base from V and 6 bases from J, with 12 bases in between. The germline V gene has CDR1 KGHDR and CDR2 SFDVKD. This CDR3 spans 15 amino acids. CDR3 sequence reads: CATSDFAGLSNEQFF. CDR3 DNA: TGTGCCACCAGTGATTTCGCGGGATTGAGCAATGAGCAGTTCTTC.

This chain uses TRBV28 with TRBJ2-5; 8 bases align to TRBD1. CDR3 length: 17 amino acids. V trimming: 6 bases; J trimming: 2 bases; junction bases outside the gene matches: 14. Germline V CDR1 and CDR2: MDHEN, SYDVKM. In nucleotides, the CDR3 is TGTGCCAGCAGCTTTGAGGGGCGGGACAGGTGGCAAGAGACCCAGTACTTC. As protein: CASSFEGRDRWQETQYF.

In this sample, this clonotype turned up once. V usage is TRBV6-5 and J usage is TRBJ2-5; maybe TRBD2 (5 bases). The germline gives CDR1 MNHEY, CDR2 SVGAGI. V lost 5 bases and J 11 bases, leaving 18 bases between the germline ends. The CDR3 contains 13 residues. The CDR3 reads CASSEGGGWEQYF. As DNA, the CDR3 is TGTGCCAGCAGTGAGGGCGGAGGCTGGGAGCAGTACTTC.

This clonotype has only one observation. CDR3 residues: CSKRTSGTDTQYF. CDR3 in DNA: TGCAGTAAAAGGACTAGCGGCACAGATACGCAGTATTTT. The chain has TRBV20-1 and TRBJ2-3, with TRBD2 matching 9 bases. The V gene's germline CDR1 is DFQATT and CDR2 SNEGSKA (reference sequence). The trim removed 8 bases at V and 1 base at J, leaving 4 bases unmatched. The CDR3 spans 13 residues.

This clonotype came up a few times. The V gene is TRBV10-3, the J gene TRBJ2-7; 9 bases agree with TRBD1. V lost 2 bases and J lost 0; bases outside the gene matches: 17. Germline V lookup: CDR1 ENHRY, CDR2 SYGVKD. The CDR3 contains 20 residues. CDR3 coding DNA: TGTGCCATCAGTGAGCCACCGGGACAGGGACGTTTGGGAAGCTCCTACGAGCAGTACTTC. Translated: CAISEPPGQGRLGSSYEQYF.

The J gene is TRBJ2-5, the V gene TRBV29-1; D may be TRBD1 (6 bases). This CDR3 has 18 amino acids. With 4 bases removed from V and 5 bases from J, the gap between germline ends came to 29 bases. Looked up from germline, CDR1 is SQVTM and CDR2 is ANQGSEA. The CDR3 loop reads CSVAPLTEGTRSFETQYF. The CDR3 nucleotides are TGCAGCGTTGCTCCCCTGACCGAGGGGACAAGATCGTTCGAGACCCAGTACTTC.

The chain joins TRBV24-1 to TRBJ2-7; tentative D call: TRBD2 (6 bases). The tail of the sequence fits TRBJ2-4 better, so the J call may be wrong. This CDR3 spans 13 amino acids. Germline-derived CDR1 and CDR2 are KGHDR and SFDVKD. The CDR3 loop reads CATSDWEENIQYF. The CDR3, as DNA: TGTGCCACCAGTGATTGGGAGGAAAACATTCAGTACTTC.

This clonotype was found a few times. The CDR3 spells CSAREGGFDGYTF. The CDR3 coding sequence is TGCAGTGCTAGAGAGGGGGGTTTTGACGGCTACACCTTC. This chain links TRBV20-1 with TRBJ1-2, with D possibly TRBD1 on 5 matching bases. The CDR3 is 13 residues long. Germline V gene sequence: CDR1 DFQATT, CDR2 SNEGSKA (reference sequence). The ends were cut back, 0 bases at V and 8 bases at J, with 13 bases in the middle.

A few counts support this clonotype. The chain links TRBV4-1 to TRBJ2-7, with D possibly TRBD2 on 5 matching bases. With 1 base removed from V and 1 base from J, the gap between germline ends came to 20 bases. In germline, CDR1 is MGHRA, CDR2 YSYEKL. The CDR3 has 18 amino acids. The CDR3 coding sequence is TGCGCCAGCAGCCAAGGCCTCTTAAGGGAGCGGATGTCCTACGAGCAGTACTTC. It encodes CASSQGLLRERMSYEQYF.

This clonotype has a handful of counts. The chain's CDR3 is CSARDLGANQPQHF. CDR3 sequence (DNA): TGCAGTGCTAGAGATCTTGGGGCGAATCAGCCCCAGCATTTT. V is TRBV20-1 and J is TRBJ1-5; D may be TRBD1 (5 bases). Germline V lookup: CDR1 DFQATT, CDR2 SNEGSKA (reference sequence). V was trimmed by 0 bases and J by 4 bases, leaving 10 bases between them. The CDR3 is made up of 14 amino acids.

A few counts support this clonotype. CDR3 sequence reads: CASSLAGGWNSYEQYF. CDR3 DNA sequence: TGTGCCAGCAGCTTAGCAGGAGGGTGGAATAGTTACGAGCAGTACTTC. V usage is TRBV7-9 and J usage is TRBJ2-7, with a tentative D call TRBD2 (6 bases). The CDR3 extends over 16 amino acids. Deletions cut 0 bases from V and 4 bases from J, with 16 bases between. Germline V CDR1 and CDR2: SEHNR, FQNEAQ (reference sequence).